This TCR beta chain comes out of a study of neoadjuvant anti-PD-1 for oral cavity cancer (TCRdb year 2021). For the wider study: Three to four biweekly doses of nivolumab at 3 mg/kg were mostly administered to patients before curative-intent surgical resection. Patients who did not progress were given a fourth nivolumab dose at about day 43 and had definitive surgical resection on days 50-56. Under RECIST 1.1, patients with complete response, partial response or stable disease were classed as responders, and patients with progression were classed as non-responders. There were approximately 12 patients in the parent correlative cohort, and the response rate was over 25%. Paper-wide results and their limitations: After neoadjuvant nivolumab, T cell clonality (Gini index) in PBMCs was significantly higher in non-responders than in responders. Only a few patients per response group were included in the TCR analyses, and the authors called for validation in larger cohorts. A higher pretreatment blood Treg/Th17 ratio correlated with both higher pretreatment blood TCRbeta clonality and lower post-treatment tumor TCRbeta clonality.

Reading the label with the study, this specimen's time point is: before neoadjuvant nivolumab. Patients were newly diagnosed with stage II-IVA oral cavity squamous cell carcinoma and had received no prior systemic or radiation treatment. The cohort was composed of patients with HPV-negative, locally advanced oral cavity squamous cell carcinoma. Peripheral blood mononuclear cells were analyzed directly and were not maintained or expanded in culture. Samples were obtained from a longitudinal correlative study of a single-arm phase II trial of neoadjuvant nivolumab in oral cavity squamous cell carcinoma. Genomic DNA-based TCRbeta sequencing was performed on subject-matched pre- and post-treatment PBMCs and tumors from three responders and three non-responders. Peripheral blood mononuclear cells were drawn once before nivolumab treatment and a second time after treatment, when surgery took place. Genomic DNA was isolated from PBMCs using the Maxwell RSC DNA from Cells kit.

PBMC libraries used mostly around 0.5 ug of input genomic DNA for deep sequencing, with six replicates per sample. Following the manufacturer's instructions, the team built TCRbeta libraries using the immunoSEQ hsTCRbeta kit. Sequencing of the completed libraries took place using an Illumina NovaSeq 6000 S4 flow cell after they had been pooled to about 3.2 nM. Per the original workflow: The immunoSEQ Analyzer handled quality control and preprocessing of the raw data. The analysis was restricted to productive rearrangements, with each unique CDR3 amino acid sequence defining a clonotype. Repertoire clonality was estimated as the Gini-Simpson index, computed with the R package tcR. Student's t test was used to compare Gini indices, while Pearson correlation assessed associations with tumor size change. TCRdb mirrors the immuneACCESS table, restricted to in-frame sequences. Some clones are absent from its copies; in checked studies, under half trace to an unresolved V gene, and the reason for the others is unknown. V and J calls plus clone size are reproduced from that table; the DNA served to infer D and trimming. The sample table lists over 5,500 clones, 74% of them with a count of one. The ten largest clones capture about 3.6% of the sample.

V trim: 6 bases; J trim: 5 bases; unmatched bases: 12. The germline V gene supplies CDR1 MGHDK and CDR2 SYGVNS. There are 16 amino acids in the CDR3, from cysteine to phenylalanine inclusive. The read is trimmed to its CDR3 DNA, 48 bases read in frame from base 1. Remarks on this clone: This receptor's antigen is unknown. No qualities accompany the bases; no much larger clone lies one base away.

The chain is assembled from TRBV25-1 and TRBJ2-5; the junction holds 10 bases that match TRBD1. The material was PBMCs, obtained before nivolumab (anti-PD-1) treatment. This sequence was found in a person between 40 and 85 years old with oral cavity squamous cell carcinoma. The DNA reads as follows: TGTGCCAGCAGCCCAATCACCGGGACAGGGGCTGAGACCCAGTACTTC. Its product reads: CASSPITGTGAETQYF.